The clone carrying this T cell receptor (beta chain) was counted a few times. Antigen specificity is unknown. Treatment indicated: approximately nine-day PBMC culture with coronavirus spike peptide pools or control peptides (ViraFEST assay). V dropped 2 bases and J dropped 1 base, with 15 bases sitting between them. This CDR3 has 16 amino acids. CDR1 and CDR2 (germline): SGHTS, YDEGEE. Cultured CD4+ T cells had their DNA profiled by the Oncomine TCR Beta short-read assay. TCRdb re-called the PCR reads with MiXCR, one entry per CDR3 protein. Of 17,000 or so distinct CDR3 sequences in the sample, 30% to 45% were seen once. The data were obtained in a study of vaccination and CD4 T cells after COVID-19.

The rearrangement links TRBV5-8 to TRBJ1-1, with D possibly matching TRBD1 (6 bases). This receptor was identified in a human donor who had recovered from COVID-19. The sample consisted of CD4+ T cells from blood, cultured in vitro. The CDR3 coding sequence is TGTGCCAGCAGCTTAAATCGGCAAGGGGGGAACACTGAAGCTTTCTTT. This translates into CASSLNRQGGNTEAFF.